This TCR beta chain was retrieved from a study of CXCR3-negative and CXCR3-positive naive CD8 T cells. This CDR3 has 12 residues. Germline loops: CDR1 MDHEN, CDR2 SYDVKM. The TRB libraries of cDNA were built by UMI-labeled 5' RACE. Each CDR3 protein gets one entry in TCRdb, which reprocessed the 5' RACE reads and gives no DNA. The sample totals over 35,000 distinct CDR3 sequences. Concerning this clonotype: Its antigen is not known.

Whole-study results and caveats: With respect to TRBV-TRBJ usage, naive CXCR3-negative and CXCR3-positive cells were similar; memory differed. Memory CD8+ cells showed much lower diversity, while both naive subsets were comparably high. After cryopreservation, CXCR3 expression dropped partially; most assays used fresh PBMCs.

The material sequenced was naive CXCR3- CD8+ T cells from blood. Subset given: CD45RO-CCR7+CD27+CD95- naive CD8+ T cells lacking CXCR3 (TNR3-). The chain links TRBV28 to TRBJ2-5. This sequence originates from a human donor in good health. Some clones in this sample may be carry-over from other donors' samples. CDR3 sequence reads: CASSLAWETQYF.